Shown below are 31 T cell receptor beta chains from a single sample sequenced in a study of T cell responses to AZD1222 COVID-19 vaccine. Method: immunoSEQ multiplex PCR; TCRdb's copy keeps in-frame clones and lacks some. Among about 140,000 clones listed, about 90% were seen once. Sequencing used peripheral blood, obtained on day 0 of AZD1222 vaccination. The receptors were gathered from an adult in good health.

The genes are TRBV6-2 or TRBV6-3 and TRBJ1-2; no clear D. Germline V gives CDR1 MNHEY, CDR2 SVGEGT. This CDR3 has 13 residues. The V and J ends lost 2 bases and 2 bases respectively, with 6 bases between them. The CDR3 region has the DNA TGTGCCAGCAGTTACGCGCAGAACTATGGCTACACCTTC. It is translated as CASSYAQNYGYTF.

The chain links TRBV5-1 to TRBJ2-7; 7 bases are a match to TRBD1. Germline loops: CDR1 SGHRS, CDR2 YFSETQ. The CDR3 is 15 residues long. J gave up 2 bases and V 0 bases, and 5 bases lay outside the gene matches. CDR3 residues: CASSLETGTAYEQYF. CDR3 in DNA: TGCGCCAGCAGCTTGGAAACCGGGACAGCCTACGAGCAGTACTTC.

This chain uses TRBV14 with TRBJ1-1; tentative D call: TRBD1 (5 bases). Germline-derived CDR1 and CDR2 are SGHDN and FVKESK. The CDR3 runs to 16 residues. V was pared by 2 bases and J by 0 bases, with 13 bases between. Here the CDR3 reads CASSQFEGFLNTEAFF. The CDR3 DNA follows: TGTGCCAGCAGCCAATTCGAGGGGTTTCTGAACACTGAAGCTTTCTTT.

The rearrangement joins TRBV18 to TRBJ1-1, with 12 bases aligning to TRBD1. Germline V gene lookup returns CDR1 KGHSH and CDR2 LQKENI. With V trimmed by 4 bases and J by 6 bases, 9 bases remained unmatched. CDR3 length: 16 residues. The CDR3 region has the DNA TGTGCCAGCTCACTACTCGCCGGGACAGGGGGCTCTGAAGCTTTCTTT. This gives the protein CASSLLAGTGGSEAFF.

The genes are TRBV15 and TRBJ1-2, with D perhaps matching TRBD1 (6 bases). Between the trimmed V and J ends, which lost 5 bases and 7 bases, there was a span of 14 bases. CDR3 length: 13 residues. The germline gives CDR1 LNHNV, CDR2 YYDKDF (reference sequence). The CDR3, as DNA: TGTGCCACCAGCCACAGGGAAGAGCGTGGCTACACCTTC. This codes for CATSHREERGYTF.

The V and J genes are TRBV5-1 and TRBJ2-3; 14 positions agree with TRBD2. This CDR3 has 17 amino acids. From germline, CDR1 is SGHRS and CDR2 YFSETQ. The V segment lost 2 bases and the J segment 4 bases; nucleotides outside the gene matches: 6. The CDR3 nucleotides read TGCGCCAGCAGCTTTTTAGGACTAGCGGGGGGTCCAGATACGCAGTATTTT. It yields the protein CASSFLGLAGGPDTQYF. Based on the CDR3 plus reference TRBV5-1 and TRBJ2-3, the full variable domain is KAGVTQTPRYLIKTRGQQVTLSCSPISGHRSVSWYQQTPGQGLQFLFEYFSETQRNKGNFPGRFSGRQFSNSRSEMNVSTLELGDSALYLCASSFLGLAGGPDTQYFGPGTRLTVL.

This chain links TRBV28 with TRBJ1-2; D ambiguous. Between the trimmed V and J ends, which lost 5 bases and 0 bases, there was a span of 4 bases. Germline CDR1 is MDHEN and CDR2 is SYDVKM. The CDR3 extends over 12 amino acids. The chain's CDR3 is CASSDPNYGYTF. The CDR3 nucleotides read TGTGCCAGCAGTGATCCTAACTATGGCTACACCTTC.

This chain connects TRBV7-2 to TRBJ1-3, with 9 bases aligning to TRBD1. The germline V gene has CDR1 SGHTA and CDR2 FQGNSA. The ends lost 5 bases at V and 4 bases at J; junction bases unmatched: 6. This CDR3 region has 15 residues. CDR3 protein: CASSLQGASGNTIYF. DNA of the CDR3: TGTGCCAGCAGCCTACAGGGGGCGTCGGGAAACACCATATATTTT.

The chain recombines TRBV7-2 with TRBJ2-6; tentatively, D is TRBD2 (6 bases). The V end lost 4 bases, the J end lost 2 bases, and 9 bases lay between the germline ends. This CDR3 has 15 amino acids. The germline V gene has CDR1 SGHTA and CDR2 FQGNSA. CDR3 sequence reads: CASSSRTTGANVLTF. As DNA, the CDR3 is TGTGCCAGCAGCTCGAGGACTACTGGGGCCAACGTCCTGACTTTC.

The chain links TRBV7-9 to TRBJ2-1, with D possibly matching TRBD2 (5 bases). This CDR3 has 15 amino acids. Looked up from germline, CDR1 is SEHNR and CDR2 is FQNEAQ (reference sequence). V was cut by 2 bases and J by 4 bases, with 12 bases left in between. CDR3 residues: CASSLIRTVYNEQFF. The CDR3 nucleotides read TGTGCCAGCAGCTTAATCCGGACTGTTTACAATGAGCAGTTCTTC. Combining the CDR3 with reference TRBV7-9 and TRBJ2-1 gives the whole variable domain DTGVSQNPRHKITKRGQNVTFRCDPISEHNRLYWYRQTLGQGPEFLTYFQNEAQLEKSRLLSDRFSAERPKGSFSTLEIQRTEQGDSAMYLCASSLIRTVYNEQFFGPGTRLTVL.

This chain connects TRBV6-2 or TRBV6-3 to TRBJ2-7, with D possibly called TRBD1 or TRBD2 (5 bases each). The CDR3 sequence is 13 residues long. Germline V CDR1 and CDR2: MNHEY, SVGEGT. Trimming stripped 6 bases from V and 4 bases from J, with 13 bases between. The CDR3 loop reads CASSGAGVYEQYF. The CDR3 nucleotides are TGTGCCAGCAGCGGGGCCGGGGTTTACGAGCAGTACTTC.

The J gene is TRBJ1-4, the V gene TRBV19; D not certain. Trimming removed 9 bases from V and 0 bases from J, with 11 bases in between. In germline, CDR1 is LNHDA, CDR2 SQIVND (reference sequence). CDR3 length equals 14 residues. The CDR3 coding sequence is TGTGCCAGCCGCCTAGCCGCAACTAATGAAAAACTGTTTTTT. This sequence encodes CASRLAATNEKLFF.

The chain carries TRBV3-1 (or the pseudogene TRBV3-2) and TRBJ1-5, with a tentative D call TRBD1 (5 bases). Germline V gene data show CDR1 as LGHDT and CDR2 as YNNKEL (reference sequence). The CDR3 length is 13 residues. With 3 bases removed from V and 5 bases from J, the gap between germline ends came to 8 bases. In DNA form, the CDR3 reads TGTGCCAGCAGCCACCGGGGCGATCAGCCCCAGCATTTT. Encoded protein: CASSHRGDQPQHF.

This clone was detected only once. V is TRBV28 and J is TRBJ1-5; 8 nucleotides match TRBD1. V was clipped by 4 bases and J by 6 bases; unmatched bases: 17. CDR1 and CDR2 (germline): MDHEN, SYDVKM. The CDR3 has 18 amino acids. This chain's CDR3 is CASSYPSGLTGGGQPQHF. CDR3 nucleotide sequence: TGTGCCAGCAGTTACCCCTCAGGACTTACAGGGGGGGGTCAGCCCCAGCATTTT. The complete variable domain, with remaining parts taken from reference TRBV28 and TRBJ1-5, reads DVKVTQSSRYLVKRTGEKVFLECVQDMDHENMFWYRQDPGLGLRLIYFSYDVKMKEKGDIPEGYSVSREKKERFSLILESASTNQTSMYLCASSYPSGLTGGGQPQHFGDGTRLSIL.

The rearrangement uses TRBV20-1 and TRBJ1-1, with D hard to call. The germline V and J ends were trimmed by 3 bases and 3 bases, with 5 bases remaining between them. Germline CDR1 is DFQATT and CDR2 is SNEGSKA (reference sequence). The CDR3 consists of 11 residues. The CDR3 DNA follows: TGCAGTGCTAGTTTGGACACTGAAGCTTTCTTT. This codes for CSASLDTEAFF.

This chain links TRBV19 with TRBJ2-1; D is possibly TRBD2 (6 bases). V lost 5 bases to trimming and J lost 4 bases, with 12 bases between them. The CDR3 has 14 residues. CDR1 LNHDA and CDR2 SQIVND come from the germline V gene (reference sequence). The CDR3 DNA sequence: TGTGCCAGTAGTGGTAGCGGAGATTACAATGAGCAGTTCTTC. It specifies CASSGSGDYNEQFF.

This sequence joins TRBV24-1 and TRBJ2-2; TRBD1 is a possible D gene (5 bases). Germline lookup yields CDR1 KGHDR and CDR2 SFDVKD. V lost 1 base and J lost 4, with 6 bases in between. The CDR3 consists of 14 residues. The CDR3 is CATSDLRGTGELFF. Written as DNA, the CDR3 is TGTGCCACCAGTGATTTAAGGGGCACCGGGGAGCTGTTTTTT.

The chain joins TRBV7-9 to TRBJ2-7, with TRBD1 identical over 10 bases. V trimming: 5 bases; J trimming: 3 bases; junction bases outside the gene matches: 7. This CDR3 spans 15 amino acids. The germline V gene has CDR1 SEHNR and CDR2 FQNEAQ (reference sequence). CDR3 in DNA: TGTGCCAGCAGCCCCGCCCGGACAGGGGGCTACGAGCAGTACTTC. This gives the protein CASSPARTGGYEQYF. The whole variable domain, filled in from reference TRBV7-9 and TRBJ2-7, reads DTGVSQNPRHKITKRGQNVTFRCDPISEHNRLYWYRQTLGQGPEFLTYFQNEAQLEKSRLLSDRFSAERPKGSFSTLEIQRTEQGDSAMYLCASSPARTGGYEQYFGPGTRLTVT.

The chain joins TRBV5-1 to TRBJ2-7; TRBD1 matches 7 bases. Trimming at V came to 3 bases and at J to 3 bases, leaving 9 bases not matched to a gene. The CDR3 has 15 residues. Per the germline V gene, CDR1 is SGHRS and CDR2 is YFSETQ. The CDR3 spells CASSSTGETFYEQYF. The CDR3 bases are TGCGCCAGCAGCTCTACAGGGGAGACCTTCTACGAGCAGTACTTC.

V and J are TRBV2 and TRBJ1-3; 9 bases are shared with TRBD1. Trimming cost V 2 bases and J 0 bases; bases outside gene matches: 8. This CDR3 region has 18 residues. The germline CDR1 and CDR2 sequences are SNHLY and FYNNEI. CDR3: CASSETRQGGFSGNTIYF. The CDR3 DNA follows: TGTGCCAGCAGTGAAACGAGACAGGGGGGCTTCTCTGGAAACACCATATATTTT.

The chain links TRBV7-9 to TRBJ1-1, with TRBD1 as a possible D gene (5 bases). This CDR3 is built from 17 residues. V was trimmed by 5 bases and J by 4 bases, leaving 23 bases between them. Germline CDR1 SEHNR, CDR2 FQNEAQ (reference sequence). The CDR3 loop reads CASSNLRPSTRGTEAFF. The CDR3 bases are TGTGCCAGCAGCAACTTACGCCCCTCAACTAGGGGCACTGAAGCTTTCTTT.

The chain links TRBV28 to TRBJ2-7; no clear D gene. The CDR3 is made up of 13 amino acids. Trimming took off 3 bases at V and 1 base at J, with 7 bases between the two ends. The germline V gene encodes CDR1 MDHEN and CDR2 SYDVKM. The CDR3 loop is CASSFPLSYEQYF. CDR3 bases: TGTGCCAGCAGTTTCCCTTTATCCTACGAGCAGTACTTC.

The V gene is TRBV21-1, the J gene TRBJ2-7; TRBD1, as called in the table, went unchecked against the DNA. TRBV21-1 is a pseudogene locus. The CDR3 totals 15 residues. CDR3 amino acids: CASSGPWYSSYEQYF. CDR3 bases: TGTGCCAGCAGCGGCCCTTGGTACAGTTCCTACGAGCAGTACTTC.

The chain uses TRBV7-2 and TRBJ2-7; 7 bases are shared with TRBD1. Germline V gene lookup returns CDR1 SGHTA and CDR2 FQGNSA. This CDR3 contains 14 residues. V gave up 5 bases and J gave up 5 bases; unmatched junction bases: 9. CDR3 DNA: TGTGCCAGCAGCCCCCCACCGACAGGGAACGAGCAGTACTTC. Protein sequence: CASSPPPTGNEQYF.

The CDR3 here is CASSFEGGLNEQFF. The CDR3 nucleotides are TGTGCCAGCAGCTTCGAGGGGGGGCTCAATGAGCAGTTCTTC. The J gene is TRBJ2-1, the V gene TRBV7-2, with D perhaps matching TRBD2 (7 bases). Trimming shortened V by 3 bases and J by 6 bases, and 12 bases separated the two germline ends. The CDR3 runs to 14 residues. From germline, CDR1 is SGHTA and CDR2 FQGNSA.

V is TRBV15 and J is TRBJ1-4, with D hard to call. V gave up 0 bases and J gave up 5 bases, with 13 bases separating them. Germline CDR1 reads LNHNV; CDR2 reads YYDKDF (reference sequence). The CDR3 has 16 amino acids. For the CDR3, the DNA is TGTGCCACCAGCAGAGATCGGTCGGAGAGAAATGAAAAACTGTTTTTT. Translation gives CATSRDRSERNEKLFF. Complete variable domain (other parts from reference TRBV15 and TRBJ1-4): DAMVIQNPRYQVTQFGKPVTLSCSQTLNHNVMYWYQQKSSQAPKLLFHYYDKDFNNEADTPDNFQSRRPNTSFCFLDIRSPGLGDTAMYLCATSRDRSERNEKLFFGSGTQLSVL.

DNA for the CDR3: TGTGCCAGCAGCGATCCCTGGCGGGAGGGAAGGAATGAGCAGTTCTTC. Protein product: CASSDPWREGRNEQFF. This chain links TRBV7-2 with TRBJ2-1, with 9 bases matching TRBD2. The germline gives CDR1 SGHTA, CDR2 FQGNSA. J was trimmed by 7 bases and V by 5 bases; bases with no gene match: 12. The CDR3 has 16 amino acids.

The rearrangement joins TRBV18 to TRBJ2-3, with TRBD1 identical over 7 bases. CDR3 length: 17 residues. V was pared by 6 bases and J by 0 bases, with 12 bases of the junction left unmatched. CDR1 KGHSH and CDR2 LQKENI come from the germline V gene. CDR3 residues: CASSALTGTVSTDTQYF. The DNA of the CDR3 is TGTGCCAGCTCCGCCTTGACAGGGACCGTTAGCACAGATACGCAGTATTTT.

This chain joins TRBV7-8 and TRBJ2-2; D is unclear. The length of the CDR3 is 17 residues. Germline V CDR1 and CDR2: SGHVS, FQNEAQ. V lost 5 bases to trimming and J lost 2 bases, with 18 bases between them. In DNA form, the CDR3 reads TGTGCCAGCAGCCCCGATCCCCACACCATAAACACCGGGGAGCTGTTTTTT. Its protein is CASSPDPHTINTGELFF. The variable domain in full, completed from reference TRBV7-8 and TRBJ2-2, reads GAGVSQSPRYKVAKRGQDVALRCDPISGHVSLFWYQQALGQGPEFLTYFQNEAQLDKSGLPSDRFFAERPEGSVSTLKIQRTQQEDSAVYLCASSPDPHTINTGELFFGEGSRLTVL.

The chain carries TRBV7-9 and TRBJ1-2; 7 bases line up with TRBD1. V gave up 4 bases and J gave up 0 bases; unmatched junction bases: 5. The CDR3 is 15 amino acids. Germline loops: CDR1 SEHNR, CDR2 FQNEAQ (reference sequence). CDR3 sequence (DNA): TGTGCCAGCAGCTCAGGACAGGCCGCTAACTATGGCTACACCTTC. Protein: CASSSGQAANYGYTF. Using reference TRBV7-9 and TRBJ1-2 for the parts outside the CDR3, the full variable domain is DTGVSQNPRHKITKRGQNVTFRCDPISEHNRLYWYRQTLGQGPEFLTYFQNEAQLEKSRLLSDRFSAERPKGSFSTLEIQRTEQGDSAMYLCASSSGQAANYGYTFGSGTRLTVV.

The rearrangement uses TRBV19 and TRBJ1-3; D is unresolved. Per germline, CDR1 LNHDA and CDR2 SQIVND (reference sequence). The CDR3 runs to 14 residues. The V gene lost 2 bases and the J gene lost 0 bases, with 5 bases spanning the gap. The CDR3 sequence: CASSISDSGNTIYF. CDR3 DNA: TGTGCCAGTAGTATATCCGACTCTGGAAACACCATATATTTT.